Following are 19 T cell receptor beta chains from one sample sequenced in a study of beta chain features in type 1 diabetes. Findings of the study overall: In every one of the four CD4+ subsets, TCRB CDR3s were moderately but significantly shorter in Type 1 diabetes patients.

The investigators reverse transcribed all of the isolated RNA, so they sequenced expressed TCRB transcripts. Profiled with immunoSEQ multiplex PCR; TCRdb holds only in-frame clones, not every one. The table lists 600,000 or so clones, more than 13% of them singletons. These TCRs are of unknown antigen specificity. Material for sequencing was naive CD4+ T cells from blood. The source of these receptors is a young man with type 1 diabetes.

This clone showed up just a few times. The chain employs TRBV7-2 and TRBJ1-5; 12 nucleotides agree with TRBD1. In germline, CDR1 is SGHTA, CDR2 FQGNSA. CDR3 length equals 16 residues. V trimming: 4 bases; J trimming: 7 bases; junction bases outside the gene matches: 8. The CDR3 is CASSSRGTGGTQPQHF. Written as DNA, the CDR3 is TGTGCCAGCAGCTCGCGCGGGACAGGGGGCACCCAGCCCCAGCATTTT.

This clone was recorded a few times. J is TRBJ1-2 and V is TRBV7-2, with unresolved D. Trimming cost V 5 bases and J 8 bases, with 15 bases left between them. Germline lookup yields CDR1 SGHTA and CDR2 FQGNSA. The CDR3 extends over 13 amino acids. DNA of the CDR3: TGTGCCAGCAGCAGGACCGAACTAAAGGGCTACACCTTC. This gives the protein CASSRTELKGYTF. Full variable domain (rest looked up from reference TRBV7-2 and TRBJ1-2): GAGVSQSPSNKVTEKGKDVELRCDPISGHTALYWYRQSLGQGLEFLIYFQGNSAPDKSGLPSDRFSAERTGGSVSTLTIQRTQQEDSAVYLCASSRTELKGYTFGSGTRLTVV.

The sample holds one count of this clone. The V gene is TRBV14, the J gene TRBJ2-3; 9 bases match TRBD1. CDR1 SGHDN and CDR2 FVKESK come from the germline V gene. V shed 4 bases, J shed 4 bases, and the junction held 6 bases outside the gene matches. The CDR3 is 15 amino acids. Written as DNA, the CDR3 is TGTGCCAGCAGCCCAATACAGGGGGCGGCAGATACGCAGTATTTT. Amino acid sequence: CASSPIQGAADTQYF.

The V and J genes are TRBV9 and TRBJ1-1, with D tentatively TRBD1 (5 bases). Germline V gene data show CDR1 as SGDLS and CDR2 as YYNGEE. V gave up 0 bases and J gave up 4 bases, with 10 bases separating them. There are 14 residues in the CDR3. Written as DNA, the CDR3 is TGTGCCAGCAGCGTAGGATCGGGGCGCACTGAAGCTTTCTTT. Residues: CASSVGSGRTEAFF.

There are a few counts of this clone. J is TRBJ2-5 and V is TRBV7-2; 13 bases align to TRBD2. Unmatched junction bases numbered 1, after V lost 5 bases and J lost 4 bases. CDR3 length: 14 residues. CDR1 is SGHTA and CDR2 is FQGNSA in the germline V gene. This chain's CDR3 is CASSRLAGGETQYF. The CDR3 DNA reads as TGTGCCAGCAGCCGACTAGCGGGGGGAGAGACCCAGTACTTC.

This clone has only a few counts. The CDR3 region is CASSLRDRGLEQFF. For the CDR3, the DNA is TGCGCCAGCAGCTTGAGGGACAGGGGGCTTGAGCAGTTCTTC. V is TRBV5-1 and J is TRBJ2-1; TRBD1 matches at 12 bases. After removal of 1 base from V and 9 bases from J, the junction contained 2 bases not matched to a gene. Germline V CDR1 and CDR2: SGHRS, YFSETQ. This CDR3 has 14 residues. Based on the CDR3 plus reference TRBV5-1 and TRBJ2-1, the full variable domain is KAGVTQTPRYLIKTRGQQVTLSCSPISGHRSVSWYQQTPGQGLQFLFEYFSETQRNKGNFPGRFSGRQFSNSRSEMNVSTLELGDSALYLCASSLRDRGLEQFFGPGTRLTVL.

J is TRBJ2-2 and V is TRBV7-2; 10 bases are shared with TRBD2. CDR1 and CDR2 from the germline V gene are SGHTA and FQGNSA. The CDR3 extends over 16 amino acids. V trimming: 8 bases; J trimming: 1 base; junction bases outside the gene matches: 7. CDR3 protein: CASGDSGGRNTGELFF. CDR3 DNA: TGTGCCAGCGGCGATAGCGGGGGGCGGAACACCGGGGAGCTGTTTTTT.

This sequence joins TRBV7-3 and TRBJ2-3, with 9 nucleotides matching TRBD2. V lost 6 bases, J lost 2 bases, and 9 bases stayed unmatched. The germline CDR1 and CDR2 sequences are SGHTA and FQGTGA. The CDR3 spans 16 residues. The CDR3 loop reads CASRPSLAGPTDTQYF. The CDR3 DNA reads TGTGCCAGCAGACCTTCTCTAGCGGGGCCCACAGATACGCAGTATTTT.

This clone has just a few counts. The CDR3 coding sequence is TGTGCCAGCAGTGCAGGGCAGGCGAATAGCAATCAGCCCCAGCATTTT. Translation: CASSAGQANSNQPQHF. The genes are TRBV25-1 and TRBJ1-5, with D possibly TRBD1 on 5 matching bases. V dropped 4 bases and J dropped 0 bases, with 13 bases sitting between them. The germline gives CDR1 MGHDK, CDR2 SYGVNS. CDR3 size: 16 residues.

The rearrangement uses TRBV10-2 and TRBJ2-5; 7 nucleotides line up with TRBD1. The germline gives CDR1 WSHSY, CDR2 SAAADI. With V trimmed by 6 bases and J by 7 bases, 14 bases remained unmatched. CDR3 length equals 15 residues. CDR3 DNA: TGCGCCAGCAGGACCTTGACTGGTTACAGGGGGACCCAGTACTTC. This translates into CASRTLTGYRGTQYF.

The chain links TRBV6-5 to TRBJ1-1; D gene uncertain. The ends were cut back, 0 bases at V and 0 bases at J, with 5 bases in the middle. The CDR3 runs to 14 residues. The germline V gene encodes CDR1 MNHEY and CDR2 SVGAGI. CDR3 sequence (DNA): TGTGCCAGCAGTTACTCCGGGTTGAACACTGAAGCTTTCTTT. This encodes CASSYSGLNTEAFF.

This clone was observed a few times. This rearrangement joins TRBV6-5 to TRBJ2-3; possibly TRBD1 for D (6 bases). Germline V gene sequence: CDR1 MNHEY, CDR2 SVGAGI. The CDR3 runs 14 residues. V lost 2 bases and J 3 bases, leaving 9 bases between the germline ends. CDR3 in DNA: TGTGCCAGCAGTTACGGCAGGGGTACAGATACGCAGTATTTT. It specifies CASSYGRGTDTQYF.

This clone was observed a handful of times. The chain is built from TRBV29-1 and TRBJ2-3; D not certain. The germline CDR1 and CDR2 sequences are SQVTM and ANQGSEA. This CDR3 has 13 amino acids. V was shortened by 7 bases and J by 1 base, with 12 bases between the two germline ends. The CDR3 region has the DNA TGCAGCGCCGGGTGGGCCCGCACAGATACGCAGTATTTT. Translated: CSAGWARTDTQYF.

Notes on this clone: This may stem from a read error, because a much larger clone lies one nucleotide away. The chain recombines TRBV5-6 with TRBJ2-7; D gene ambiguous. CDR1 and CDR2 (germline): SGHDT, YYEEEE. V lost 2 bases to trimming and J lost 4 bases, with 4 bases between them. The CDR3 length is 11 residues. Here the CDR3 reads CASSFEYEQYF. CDR3 DNA sequence: TGTGCCAGCAGCTTCGAATACGAGCAGTACTTC. The full variable domain, in which reference TRBV5-6 and TRBJ2-7 provide the parts outside the CDR3, is DAGVTQSPTHLIKTRGQQVTLRCSPKSGHDTVSWYQQALGQGPQFIFQYYEEEERQRGNFPDRFSGHQFPNYSSELNVNALLLGDSALYLCASSFEYEQYFGPGTRLTVT.

V gene TRBV7-9 combines with J gene TRBJ2-7; TRBD1 agrees at 9 bases. Germline lookup yields CDR1 SEHNR and CDR2 FQNEAQ (reference sequence). The CDR3 extends over 12 amino acids. The ends lost 5 bases at V and 4 bases at J; junction bases unmatched: 0. The CDR3 bases are TGTGCCAGCAGCGGACAGGGGTACGAGCAGTACTTC. Translated, it gives CASSGQGYEQYF.

The V call is TRBV2, the J call TRBJ2-3; TRBD2 agrees at 12 bases. Germline CDR1 SNHLY, CDR2 FYNNEI. The CDR3 loop spans 15 amino acids. V shed 5 bases and J 4 bases; nucleotides not matched to a gene: 4. CDR3 DNA: TGTGCCAGCAGTCCGACTAGCGGGAGCGCAGATACGCAGTATTTT. This codes for CASSPTSGSADTQYF.

This clone was counted only a few times. This chain joins TRBV27 and TRBJ2-7, with D maybe TRBD2 (6 bases). The V gene lost 7 bases and the J gene lost 5 bases, with 15 bases spanning the gap. The CDR3 loop spans 13 amino acids. Germline assignment: CDR1 MNHEY and CDR2 SMNVEV (reference sequence). The CDR3 reads CASTRMGGNEQYF. DNA of the CDR3: TGTGCCAGCACACGTATGGGGGGTAACGAGCAGTACTTC.

This clone occurred a few times. V is TRBV29-1 and J is TRBJ1-1, with 7 bases that match TRBD1. The CDR3 spans 15 residues. J was trimmed by 0 bases and V by 7 bases; bases with no gene match: 11. Germline V gene data show CDR1 as SQVTM and CDR2 as ANQGSEA. CDR3 residues: CSAVETGTVNTEAFF. In nucleotides, the CDR3 is TGCAGCGCCGTCGAAACCGGGACAGTGAACACTGAAGCTTTCTTT.

This clone was observed a few times. The chain carries TRBV5-1 and TRBJ2-5; 11 nucleotides agree with TRBD1. This CDR3 region has 14 residues. In germline, CDR1 is SGHRS, CDR2 YFSETQ. V lost 5 bases and J lost 2; bases outside the gene matches: 2. The CDR3 nucleotides read TGCGCCAGCAGTAGGGACAGGGGGCAAGAGACCCAGTACTTC. Its translation is CASSRDRGQETQYF.